Here is one T cell receptor (beta chain) with its context. The target antigen is unknown. This sample is part of a study of cytomegalovirus exposure and HLA in healthy donors. Study observations and caveats: For most TCR beta V segments, an earlier analysis put the productive rate at about 87% or about 30% of the time.

The primer mix had 60 Vbeta and 13 Jbeta primers. The table came from immunoSEQ multiplex PCR; TCRdb's copy has only in-frame clones and leaves some out. This sample yields some 140,000 clones, of which about 83% are seen a single time; more than 4% belongs to the top ten. Germline values: CDR1 GTSNPN, CDR2 SVGIG (reference sequence). V gave up 3 bases and J gave up 9 bases, with 26 bases separating them. The length of the CDR3 is 16 residues. J is TRBJ1-2 and V is TRBV30, with D perhaps matching TRBD1 (6 bases). The source of this sequence is a woman in her thirties in good health and CMV-seronegative. Sequencing used PBMCs. DNA of the CDR3: TGTGCCTGGAGGCAGCGAACAGGGTTGGGGGATTTCAGCTACACCTTC. Translating it yields CAWRQRTGLGDFSYTF.